This T cell receptor beta chain was sequenced during a study of shared clonotypes between healthy human individuals. The V and J ends lost 8 bases and 3 bases respectively, with 17 bases between them. This CDR3 region has 15 residues. Germline lookup yields CDR1 MNHNS and CDR2 SASEGT. Measured with immunoSEQ multiplex PCR; TCRdb has only the in-frame clones, and not every one. This sample carries 2,500,000 or so clones, less than 95% of them seen once, and the ten largest clones take about 0.36%. The sample comprised naive CD4+ T cells from PBMCs. Subset here: CD45RA+ positively selected. The V and J genes are TRBV6-1 and TRBJ2-1, with D perhaps matching TRBD1 (6 bases). This TCR derives from a young man in good health. Some clones in this sample may be carry-over from other donors' samples. This CDR3 reads CASLGATRVYNEQFF. The CDR3 nucleotides read TGTGCCAGCCTGGGGGCTACCCGAGTCTACAATGAGCAGTTCTTC.